These 3 T cell receptor beta chains originate from one sample sequenced in a study of shared clonotypes between healthy human individuals. Clones were read by immunoSEQ multiplex PCR, and TCRdb kept only the in-frame ones, dropping some. In the table there are millions of clones, approximately 95% of which are singletons. Sample: naive CD4+ T cells from PBMCs. As for subset: CD45RA+ positively selected. These receptors all come from a man in his late teens or twenties in good health. Some clones in this sample may be carry-over from other donors' samples.

This chain uses TRBV4-3 with TRBJ1-2; D is unresolved. The V end lost 0 bases, the J end lost 1 base, and 9 bases lay between the germline ends. The CDR3 is made up of 15 amino acids. In germline, CDR1 is LGHNA, CDR2 YSLEER. CDR3 DNA sequence: TGCGCCAGCAGCCAAGATGAGTGGATTAACTATGGCTACACCTTC. It specifies CASSQDEWINYGYTF.

The V call is TRBV5-1, the J call TRBJ2-5, with TRBD1 matching 8 bases. CDR1 SGHRS and CDR2 YFSETQ come from the germline V gene. After removal of 4 bases from V and 4 bases from J, the junction contained 9 bases not matched to a gene. The CDR3 has 15 residues. The CDR3 loop is CASSPRTGPPETQYF. DNA for the CDR3: TGCGCCAGCAGCCCTCGGACAGGGCCCCCAGAGACCCAGTACTTC.

As regards this clone: The same CDR3 also results from other DNA sequences found in this sample. The rearrangement links TRBV7-9 to TRBJ2-7; 10 bases match TRBD1. V lost 5 bases and J lost 0; bases outside the gene matches: 4. The CDR3 runs 15 residues. Germline lookup yields CDR1 SEHNR and CDR2 FQNEAQ (reference sequence). The CDR3 spells CASSPRTGGSYEQYF. The CDR3 bases are TGTGCCAGCAGCCCCCGGACAGGGGGCTCCTACGAGCAGTACTTC.